What follows are 25 T cell receptor beta chains derived from one specimen sequenced in a study of T cell responses to AZD1222 COVID-19 vaccine. Data came from immunoSEQ multiplex PCR; TCRdb stores just in-frame clones and leaves some out. This sample yields roughly 100,000 clones, of which about 88% are seen a single time; around 9.1% belongs to the top ten. The sample consisted of peripheral blood, taken on day 0 of AZD1222 vaccination. These receptors all stem from an adult in good health.

The genes are TRBV28 and TRBJ2-6; D is unclear. CDR1 and CDR2 (germline): MDHEN, SYDVKM. The CDR3 runs to 13 residues. Between the trimmed V and J ends, which lost 6 bases and 4 bases, there was a span of 7 bases. DNA of the CDR3: TGTGCCAGCAGCCCTCCCGGGGCCAACGTCCTGACTTTC. It codes for CASSPPGANVLTF.

The chain recombines TRBV30 with TRBJ2-1, with TRBD2 identical over 7 bases. This CDR3 is built from 14 residues. Germline V lookup: CDR1 GTSNPN, CDR2 SVGIG (reference sequence). V trimming: 0 bases; J trimming: 13 bases; junction bases outside the gene matches: 12. The chain's CDR3 is CAWSVQGASGYQFF. The CDR3 DNA reads TGTGCCTGGAGTGTACAAGGGGCTAGCGGATACCAGTTCTTC.

This clone was picked up a small number of times. V usage is TRBV10-1 and J usage is TRBJ2-1; 10 positions agree with TRBD2. Losses at the gene ends were 2 bases for V and 3 bases for J; bases not matched to a gene: 13. The length of the CDR3 is 19 residues. The germline CDR1 and CDR2 sequences are WNHNN and SYGVQD (reference sequence). The CDR3 spells CASSEPKKLPSGSYNEQFF. CDR3 sequence (DNA): TGCGCCAGCAGTGAGCCGAAAAAACTCCCTAGCGGGAGCTACAATGAGCAGTTCTTC.

This clone was found once. The chain joins TRBV9 to TRBJ1-1; TRBD1 might be the D (5 bases). In germline, CDR1 is SGDLS, CDR2 YYNGEE. V shed 5 bases and J shed 1 base, with 12 bases lying between them. The CDR3 sequence is 14 residues long. CDR3 in amino acids: CASRSEGPNTEAFF. CDR3 nucleotide sequence: TGTGCCAGCAGGTCAGAGGGGCCGAACACTGAAGCTTTCTTT.

The J gene is TRBJ2-7, the V gene TRBV7-8, with 11 nucleotides matching TRBD2. This CDR3 spans 16 amino acids. After removal of 2 bases from V and 4 bases from J, the junction contained 7 bases not matched to a gene. Looked up from germline, CDR1 is SGHVS and CDR2 is FQNEAQ. This CDR3 is CASSLQSGTSGYEQYF. The CDR3 DNA is TGTGCCAGCAGCTTACAGTCCGGGACTAGCGGATACGAGCAGTACTTC.

The chain has TRBV9 and TRBJ2-1, with 7 bases aligning to TRBD2. V shed 4 bases, J shed 4 bases, and the junction held 11 bases outside the gene matches. Germline assignment: CDR1 SGDLS and CDR2 YYNGEE. CDR3 length equals 16 residues. The CDR3 DNA is TGTGCCAGCAGCCCCCTCCTCCTAGCGGCTTACAATGAGCAGTTCTTC. This gives the protein CASSPLLLAAYNEQFF.

This clone appeared a single time. V usage is TRBV3-1 (or the pseudogene TRBV3-2) and J usage is TRBJ2-6; 10 nucleotides agree with TRBD2. V lost 4 bases to trimming and J lost 2 bases; unmatched junction nucleotides: 11. The CDR3 covers 19 residues. CDR1 and CDR2 from the germline V gene are LGHDT and YNNKEL (reference sequence). CDR3 sequence reads: CASSPILAGVSTGANVLTF. DNA of the CDR3: TGTGCCAGCAGCCCCATCCTAGCGGGAGTTAGTACTGGGGCCAACGTCCTGACTTTC.

The chain joins TRBV27 to TRBJ2-3; D unclear. This CDR3 has 16 residues. V was shortened by 6 bases and J by 2 bases, with 18 bases between the two germline ends. Germline loops: CDR1 MNHEY, CDR2 SMNVEV (reference sequence). The CDR3 nucleotides read TGTGCCAGCAGCGATGGCAGGTGGACCCCCACAGATACGCAGTATTTT. It encodes CASSDGRWTPTDTQYF.

This chain connects TRBV29-1 to TRBJ2-2; TRBD1 aligns across 8 bases. The V segment lost 4 bases and the J segment 7 bases; nucleotides outside the gene matches: 11. The CDR3 sequence is 15 residues long. Germline values: CDR1 SQVTM, CDR2 ANQGSEA. The CDR3 coding sequence is TGCAGCGTTGGGCGGGGCAGGGGGCTGAGCGGGGAGCTGTTTTTT. It yields the protein CSVGRGRGLSGELFF.

V and J are TRBV27 and TRBJ2-5; TRBD2 matches at 8 bases. Germline-derived CDR1 and CDR2 are MNHEY and SMNVEV (reference sequence). The ends lost 3 bases at V and 1 base at J; junction bases unmatched: 7. CDR3 size: 16 residues. CDR3 loop: CASSFLAGQPQETQYF. The CDR3 coding sequence is TGTGCCAGCAGTTTCCTAGCGGGCCAACCCCAAGAGACCCAGTACTTC.

The chain is built from TRBV7-2 and TRBJ1-5; 7 positions agree with TRBD1. The CDR3 is made up of 16 amino acids. Germline V lookup: CDR1 SGHTA, CDR2 FQGNSA. With V trimmed by 1 base and J by 7 bases, 10 bases remained unmatched. As DNA, the CDR3 is TGTGCCAGCAGCTTAGGGGGACAGTCAAGGGCCCAGCCCCAGCATTTT. Encoded protein: CASSLGGQSRAQPQHF.

The chain has TRBV12-3 or TRBV12-4 and TRBJ1-2, with D perhaps TRBD1 (6 bases). The CDR3 contains 12 residues. The ends were cut back, 11 bases at V and 3 bases at J, with 13 bases in the middle. CDR3 residues: CASVRTDYGYTF. Here the CDR3 DNA reads TGTGCCTCAGTCCGGACAGACTATGGCTACACCTTC.

The J gene is TRBJ1-2, the V gene TRBV5-4; a weak D match, TRBD1 (6 bases). Germline lookup yields CDR1 SGHNT and CDR2 YYREEE (reference sequence). This CDR3 is built from 14 residues. The V gene lost 0 bases and the J gene lost 9 bases, with 15 bases spanning the gap. CDR3 in amino acids: CASSLDRGRGSYTF. The CDR3 nucleotides are TGTGCCAGCAGCTTGGATCGAGGCAGGGGTAGCTACACCTTC.

The rearrangement links TRBV27 to TRBJ2-1, with D maybe TRBD1 (6 bases). Trimming took 2 bases from V and 4 from J, leaving 12 bases between them. This CDR3 has 15 residues. Germline V lookup: CDR1 MNHEY, CDR2 SMNVEV (reference sequence). CDR3 residues: CASSLEGDTYNEQFF. The CDR3 DNA reads as TGTGCCAGCAGTTTAGAAGGGGACACTTACAATGAGCAGTTCTTC.

This sequence joins TRBV14 and TRBJ2-7; D possibly matches TRBD1 or TRBD2 (5 bases each). This CDR3 has 14 amino acids. Germline V gene data show CDR1 as SGHDN and CDR2 as FVKESK. Trimming removed 1 base at V and 6 bases at J, with 13 bases between. In nucleotides, the CDR3 is TGTGCCAGCAGCCAAGCAGGGACCCTGGCCGAGCAGTACTTC. Protein product: CASSQAGTLAEQYF.

V and J are TRBV28 and TRBJ2-1, with a tentative D call TRBD2 (5 bases). The V gene lost 5 bases and the J gene lost 8 bases, with 16 bases spanning the gap. Germline values: CDR1 MDHEN, CDR2 SYDVKM. The CDR3 runs to 14 residues. In DNA, the CDR3 is TGTGCCAGCAGTCCCCCTCGGGGATACGATGAGCAGTTCTTC. Translating gives CASSPPRGYDEQFF.

The chain employs TRBV7-9 and TRBJ1-1; no firm D call. Looked up from germline, CDR1 is SEHNR and CDR2 is FQNEAQ (reference sequence). The CDR3 runs 10 residues. V lost 6 bases and J lost 8, with 7 bases in between. The CDR3 DNA is TGTGCCAGCAGTTCGACCGAAGCTTTCTTT. Its protein product is CASSSTEAFF.

The CDR3 bases are TGTGCCAGCAGTTTGTCGGATAGGATTTGGCAGCCCCAGCATTTT. Translating gives CASSLSDRIWQPQHF. V is TRBV28 and J is TRBJ1-5; D is unresolved. The CDR3 runs 15 residues. CDR1 is MDHEN, CDR2 SYDVKM, per germline. With 3 bases removed from V and 7 bases from J, the gap between germline ends came to 16 bases. Full variable domain (outside the CDR3, taken from reference TRBV28 and TRBJ1-5): DVKVTQSSRYLVKRTGEKVFLECVQDMDHENMFWYRQDPGLGLRLIYFSYDVKMKEKGDIPEGYSVSREKKERFSLILESASTNQTSMYLCASSLSDRIWQPQHFGDGTRLSIL.

The chain uses TRBV18 and TRBJ1-5; D perhaps matches TRBD1 (5 bases). CDR1 and CDR2 (germline): KGHSH, LQKENI. The CDR3 totals 14 residues. Between the trimmed V and J ends, which lost 4 bases and 6 bases, there was a span of 13 bases. The CDR3: CASSRAGTGQPQHF. The CDR3 region has the DNA TGTGCCAGCTCACGTGCGGGGACGGGTCAGCCCCAGCATTTT.

The chain carries TRBV3-1 (or the pseudogene TRBV3-2) and TRBJ1-5; D gene uncertain. V was clipped by 7 bases and J by 8 bases, with 21 bases between them. This CDR3 contains 15 residues. The germline CDR1 and CDR2 sequences are LGHDT and YNNKEL (reference sequence). The CDR3 here is CASIPTAEAVKPQHF. CDR3 DNA: TGTGCCAGCATCCCAACCGCGGAGGCGGTGAAGCCCCAGCATTTT.

The J gene is TRBJ1-5, the V gene TRBV13; no firm D call. The germline gives CDR1 PRHDT, CDR2 FYEKMQ (reference sequence). The germline V and J ends were trimmed by 5 bases and 5 bases, with 13 bases remaining between them. This CDR3 region has 14 residues. This chain's CDR3 is CASSPPGEYQPQHF. CDR3 sequence (DNA): TGTGCCAGCAGCCCCCCCGGGGAGTATCAGCCCCAGCATTTT.

V gene TRBV7-9 combines with J gene TRBJ2-1; D is unclear. V was clipped by 2 bases and J by 8 bases, with 7 bases between them. The CDR3 totals 12 residues. CDR1 is SEHNR, CDR2 FQNEAQ, per germline (reference sequence). CDR3 amino acids: CASSLIADEQFF. Here the CDR3 DNA reads TGTGCCAGCAGCTTAATAGCCGATGAGCAGTTCTTC.

The chain recombines TRBV24-1 with TRBJ2-5; 9 nucleotides match TRBD1. This CDR3 is built from 18 residues. After removal of 5 bases from V and 5 bases from J, the junction contained 17 bases not matched to a gene. Per germline, CDR1 KGHDR and CDR2 SFDVKD. The CDR3 nucleotides read TGTGCCACCAGTGCTCCCGCACCGGGGACAGGGATCCTCGAGACCCAGTACTTC. Translating it yields CATSAPAPGTGILETQYF.

In the case of this clone: This sample includes further DNA sequences coding for the same CDR3. This rearrangement joins TRBV5-1 to TRBJ2-3; 7 nucleotides match TRBD1. The junction had 5 bases not matched to a gene; V was cut back by 5 bases and J by 2 bases. This CDR3 has 14 amino acids. CDR1 and CDR2 (germline): SGHRS, YFSETQ. CDR3 DNA: TGCGCCAGCAGTTTAGGACAGGACACAGATACGCAGTATTTT. It codes for CASSLGQDTDTQYF.

The CDR3 loop reads CATSGLGTGDYNEQFF. For the CDR3, the DNA is TGTGCCACCAGTGGGTTAGGGACAGGGGATTACAATGAGCAGTTCTTC. This chain joins TRBV24-1 and TRBJ2-1; 10 nucleotides align to TRBD1. Per the germline V gene, CDR1 is KGHDR and CDR2 is SFDVKD. V dropped 5 bases and J dropped 4; count of bases not matched to a gene: 7. The CDR3 runs 16 residues.